The rows below give T cell receptor beta chains drawn from one sample of a study of T-cell memory formation after mild COVID-19. TCRdb called the 5' RACE reads again in MiXCR, with one record for every CDR3 protein. The sample shows roughly 340,000 distinct CDR3 sequences, around a fifth of them seen only once. The specimen sequenced was PBMCs or a T cell subset sorted from them (not recorded which). The receptors were sampled from a man aged 18 to 30 who had mild COVID-19 (a few samples of this study predate the infection). Cell type and time point are not known. Each CDR3 is given with its conserved first and last residue. A D gene is named only where the DNA matches it firmly. Size is omitted from some rows. Given values are once, few, many or a class for expanded clones.

.	.	TRBV7-9	TRBJ2-2	CASSLGQSYTGELFF	TGTGCCAGCAGCTTAGGCCAGTCATACACCGGGGAGCTGTTTTTT
.	.	TRBV6-6	TRBJ2-2	CASSHWTPPNTGELFF	TGTGCCAGCAGCCATTGGACACCCCCGAACACCGGGGAGCTGTTTTTT
.	.	TRBV5-1	TRBJ2-4	CASSTDSWNIQYF	TGCGCCAGCAGCACGGACAGCTGGAACATTCAGTACTTC
TRBD1	.	TRBV6-2/TRBV6-3	TRBJ2-2	CASTTGAGELFF	TGTGCCAGCACCACAGGGGCCGGGGAGCTGTTTTTT
.	.	TRBV5-1	TRBJ1-3	CASSLTVAGGSGNTIYF	TGCGCCAGCAGCTTGACGGTTGCGGGGGGCTCTGGAAACACCATATATTTT
TRBD1	few	TRBV12-3/TRBV12-4	TRBJ1-6	CASSRGGAFGSPLHF	TGTGCCAGCAGCCGAGGGGGCGCCTTTGGTTCACCCCTCCACTTT
.	.	TRBV6-5	TRBJ2-2	CASSYGGARTGELFF	TGTGCCAGCAGTTACGGGGGGGCACGGACCGGGGAGCTGTTTTTT
.	.	TRBV6-1	TRBJ1-2	CASSDTGKVSGYTF	TGTGCCAGCAGTGATACAGGGAAGGTATCAGGCTACACCTTC
.	few	TRBV5-1	TRBJ2-5	CASSIGRKETQYF	TGCGCCAGCAGCATCGGACGGAAAGAGACCCAGTACTTC
.	many	TRBV12-3/TRBV12-4	TRBJ2-7	CASSPTGTSYEQYF	TGTGCCAGCAGTCCCACCGGGACATCGTACGAGCAGTACTTC
.	few	TRBV6-5	TRBJ1-2	CASSYRGGNYGYTF	TGTGCCAGCAGTTACAGGGGTGGGAACTATGGCTACACCTTC
.	few	TRBV5-6	TRBJ2-7	CASSKGSFVSHEQYF	TGTGCCAGCAGCAAAGGGAGTTTTGTGTCCCACGAGCAGTACTTC
.	many	TRBV7-9	TRBJ2-3	CASSLVGPKGIDTQYF	TGTGCCAGCAGCTTAGTTGGACCCAAGGGGATCGATACGCAGTATTTT
.	few	TRBV18	TRBJ2-3	CASSPPSDGDTQYF	TGTGCCAGCTCACCACCCAGTGATGGAGATACGCAGTATTTT
.	many	TRBV20-1	TRBJ1-3	CSAREGSSGNTIYF	TGCAGTGCTAGAGAGGGCAGCTCTGGAAACACCATATATTTT
TRBD1	.	TRBV7-3	TRBJ1-2	CASSQAPGTGNYGYTF	TGTGCCAGCAGCCAGGCCCCCGGGACAGGCAACTATGGCTACACCTTC
TRBD2	.	TRBV5-1	TRBJ2-1	CASTAGDYNEQFF	TGCGCCAGCACGGCGGGGGACTACAATGAGCAGTTCTTC
.	many	TRBV4-2	TRBJ2-1	CASSRRSRGEGSNEQFF	TGTGCCAGCAGCCGTAGGAGTAGGGGGGAAGGTAGCAATGAGCAGTTCTTC
TRBD1	few	TRBV6-2/TRBV6-3	TRBJ1-1	CASSWGQGATEAFF	TGTGCCAGCAGTTGGGGACAGGGGGCCACTGAAGCTTTCTTT
.	.	TRBV6-2/TRBV6-3	TRBJ2-2	CASSRDGNTGELFF	TGTGCCAGCAGCCGGGACGGAAACACCGGGGAGCTGTTTTTT
.	.	TRBV9	TRBJ1-5	CASSVAPSGDQPQHF	TGTGCCAGCAGCGTCGCCCCCTCGGGGGACCAGCCCCAGCATTTT
.	few	TRBV4-3	TRBJ2-7	CASSQDWSFGEQYF	TGCGCCAGCAGCCAAGATTGGAGTTTCGGGGAGCAGTACTTC
.	.	TRBV4-2	TRBJ2-7	CASSQDPPAGEQYF	TGTGCCAGCAGCCAAGACCCTCCGGCGGGGGAGCAGTACTTC
.	.	TRBV12-3/TRBV12-4	TRBJ1-5	CASRPGTSVGPQHF	TGTGCCAGCAGACCCGGGACATCAGTAGGGCCCCAGCATTTT
.	.	TRBV4-1	TRBJ1-2	CASSEAQNSYGYTF	TGCGCCAGCAGCGAAGCCCAGAACAGCTATGGCTACACCTTC
.	few	TRBV7-9	TRBJ2-3	CASSLVPGANSKPARPTDTQYF	TGTGCCAGCAGCTTAGTTCCGGGGGCCAATAGTAAACCCGCACGTCCCACAGATACGCAGTATTTT
TRBD1	.	TRBV7-9	TRBJ2-5	CASSHSGTGVETQYF	TGTGCCAGCAGCCATTCTGGGACAGGTGTAGAGACCCAGTACTTC
.	few	TRBV12-3/TRBV12-4	TRBJ2-6	CASSLAPDPLDLGGANVLTF	TGTGCCAGCAGTTTAGCGCCCGATCCCTTGGATTTGGGTGGGGCCAACGTCCTGACTTTC
.	.	TRBV9	TRBJ2-3	CASSDLAPRGTQYF	TGTGCCAGCAGCGACTTGGCCCCTCGGGGTACGCAGTATTTT
.	.	TRBV12-3/TRBV12-4	TRBJ2-5	CASSWSTLGETQYF	TGTGCCAGCAGTTGGTCGACTCTGGGGGAGACCCAGTACTTC
.	.	TRBV7-9	TRBJ2-2	CASSLFGPGTGELFF	TGTGCCAGCAGCTTATTCGGACCCGGCACCGGGGAGCTGTTTTTT